This TCR beta chain derives from a study of vaccination effects on CD4 cells after COVID-19. Study details: Each participant received a vaccine that was either BNT162b2 or mRNA-1273, given as two doses.

Germline values: CDR1 SGHDN, CDR2 FVKESK. Trimming left V 3 bases short and J 5 bases short, with 7 bases between. CDR3 length equals 12 residues. Antigen-specific CD4+ T cell clonotypes were called by their expansion after viral peptide-pool culture in ViraFEST. Investigators separated out CD4+ T cells once about eleven days of culture had passed. According to the study, vaccine recipients showed no prior SARS-CoV-2 infection and negative nucleocapsid antibodies. Two million PBMC per well received approximately 10 IU/ml IL-2 and approximately 9.2 ug/ml peptides in culture. TCRdb's copy holds only in-frame clones and misses some; the assay was immunoSEQ multiplex PCR. This sample has 35,000 to 55,000 clones; around 81% occur once, and the top ten carry 10% to 11%. On this clone itself: Its target is not known.

The sample consisted of CD4+ T cells from PBMCs cultured with SARS-CoV-2 spike peptides, taken before COVID-19 vaccination. The chain joins TRBV14 to TRBJ2-5; D is undetermined. The TCR comes from a human donor who received a COVID-19 vaccine. This CDR3 is CASSQVRETQYF. CDR3 nucleotide sequence: TGTGCCAGCAGCCAGGTGCGGGAGACCCAGTACTTC.